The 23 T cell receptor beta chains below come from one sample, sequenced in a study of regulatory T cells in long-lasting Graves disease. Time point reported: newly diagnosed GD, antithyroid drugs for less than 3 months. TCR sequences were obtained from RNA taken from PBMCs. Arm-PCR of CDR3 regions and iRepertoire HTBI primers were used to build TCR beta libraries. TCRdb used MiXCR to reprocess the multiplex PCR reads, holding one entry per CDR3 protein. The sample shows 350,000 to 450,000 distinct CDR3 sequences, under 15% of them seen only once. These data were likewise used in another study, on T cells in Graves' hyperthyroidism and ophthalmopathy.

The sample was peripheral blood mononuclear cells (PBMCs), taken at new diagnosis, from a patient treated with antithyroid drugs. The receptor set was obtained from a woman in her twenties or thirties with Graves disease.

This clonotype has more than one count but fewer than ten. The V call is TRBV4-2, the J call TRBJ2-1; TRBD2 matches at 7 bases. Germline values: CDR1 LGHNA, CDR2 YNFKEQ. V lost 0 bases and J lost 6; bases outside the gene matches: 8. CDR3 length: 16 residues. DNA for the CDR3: TGTGCCAGCAGCCAAGATTCCGCGGGAGTTCCCAATGAGCAGTTCTTC. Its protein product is CASSQDSAGVPNEQFF.

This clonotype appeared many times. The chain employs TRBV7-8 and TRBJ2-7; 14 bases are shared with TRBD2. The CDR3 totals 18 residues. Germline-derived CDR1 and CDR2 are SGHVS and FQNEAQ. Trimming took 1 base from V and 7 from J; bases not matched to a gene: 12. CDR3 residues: CASSLGRGLAGGLREQYF. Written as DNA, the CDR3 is TGTGCCAGCAGCTTAGGGAGAGGACTAGCGGGAGGTCTGAGAGAGCAGTACTTC.

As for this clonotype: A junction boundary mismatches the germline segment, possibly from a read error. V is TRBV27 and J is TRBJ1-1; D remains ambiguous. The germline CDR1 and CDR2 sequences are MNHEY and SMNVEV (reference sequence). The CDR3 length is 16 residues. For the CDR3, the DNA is TGTGCCAGCAGCCGGGCCTTCCCTAACTTGAACACTGAAGCTCTCTTT. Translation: CASSRAFPNLNTEALF.

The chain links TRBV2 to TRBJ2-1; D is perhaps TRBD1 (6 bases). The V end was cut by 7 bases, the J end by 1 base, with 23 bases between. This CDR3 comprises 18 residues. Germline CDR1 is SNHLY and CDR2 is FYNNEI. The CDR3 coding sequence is TGTGCCAGCACCGAGGGGGTTGAAGGATTTGTGTCCTACAATGAGCAGTTCTTC. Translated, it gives CASTEGVEGFVSYNEQFF.

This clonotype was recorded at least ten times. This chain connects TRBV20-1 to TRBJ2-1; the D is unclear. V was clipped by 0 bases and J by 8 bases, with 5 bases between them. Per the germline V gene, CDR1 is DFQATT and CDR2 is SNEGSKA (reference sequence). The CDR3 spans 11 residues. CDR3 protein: CSAREVDEQFF. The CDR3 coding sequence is TGCAGTGCTAGAGAGGTTGATGAGCAGTTCTTC.

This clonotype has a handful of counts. CDR3 sequence reads: CASSYGGGYTDTQYF. CDR3 sequence (DNA): TGTGCCAGCAGTTACGGCGGGGGATACACAGATACGCAGTATTTT. The chain joins TRBV6-5 to TRBJ2-3; the match to TRBD2 covers 7 bases. From germline, CDR1 is MNHEY and CDR2 SVGAGI. With 2 bases clipped from V and 2 bases from J, the junction kept 4 bases outside the gene matches. This CDR3 contains 15 residues.

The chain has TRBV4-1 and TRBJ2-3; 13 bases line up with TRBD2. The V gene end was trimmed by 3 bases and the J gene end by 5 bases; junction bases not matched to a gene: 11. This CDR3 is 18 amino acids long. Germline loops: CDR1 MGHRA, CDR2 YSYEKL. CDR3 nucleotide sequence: TGCGCCAGCAGCCACCCTTGGACTAGCGGGAGTGCTGGAGATACGCAGTATTTT. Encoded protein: CASSHPWTSGSAGDTQYF.

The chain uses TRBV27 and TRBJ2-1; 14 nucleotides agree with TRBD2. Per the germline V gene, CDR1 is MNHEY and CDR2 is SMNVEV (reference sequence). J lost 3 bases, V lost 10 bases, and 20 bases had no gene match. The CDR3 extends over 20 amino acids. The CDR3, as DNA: TGTGCCACCACGAAACCTCCGGGACTAGCGGGAGTGGGAGTCTACAATGAGCAGTTCTTC. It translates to CATTKPPGLAGVGVYNEQFF.

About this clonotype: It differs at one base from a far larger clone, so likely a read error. The CDR3 DNA sequence: TGTGCCAGCAGCATGGGGAGGGAGCAGTTCTTC. This sequence encodes CASSMGREQFF. The V and J genes are TRBV11-2 and TRBJ2-1, with D possibly being TRBD2 (6 bases). V lost 5 bases, J lost 10 bases, and 9 bases lay in between. Germline-derived CDR1 and CDR2 are SGHAT and FQNNGV. This CDR3 has 11 amino acids.

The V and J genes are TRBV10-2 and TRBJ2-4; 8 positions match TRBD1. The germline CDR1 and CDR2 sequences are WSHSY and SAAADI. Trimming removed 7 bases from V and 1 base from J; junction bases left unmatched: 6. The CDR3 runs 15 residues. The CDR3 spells CASMQGAVAKNIQYF. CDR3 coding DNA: TGCGCCAGCATGCAGGGGGCGGTGGCCAAAAACATTCAGTACTTC.

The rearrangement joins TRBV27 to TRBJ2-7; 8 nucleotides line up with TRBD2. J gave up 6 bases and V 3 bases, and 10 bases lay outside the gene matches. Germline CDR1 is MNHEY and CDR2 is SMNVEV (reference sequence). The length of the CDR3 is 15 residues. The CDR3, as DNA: TGTGCCAGCAGTTTTTGGAGCGGGAGCTCCGGCGAGCAGTACTTC. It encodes CASSFWSGSSGEQYF.

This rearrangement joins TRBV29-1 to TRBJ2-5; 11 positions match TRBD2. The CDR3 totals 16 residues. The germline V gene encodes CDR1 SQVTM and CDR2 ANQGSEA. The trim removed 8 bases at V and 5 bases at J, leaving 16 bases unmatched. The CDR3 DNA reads TGCAGCAGTGGGGGATTTAGCGGGAGGGCCGGGGAGACCCAGTACTTC. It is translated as CSSGGFSGRAGETQYF. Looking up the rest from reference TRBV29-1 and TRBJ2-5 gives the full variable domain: SAVISQKPSRDICQRGTSLTIQCQVDSQVTMMFWYRQQPGQSLTLIATANQGSEATYESGFVIDKFPISRPNLTFSTLTVSNMSPEDSSIYLCSSGGFSGRAGETQYFGPGTRLLVL.

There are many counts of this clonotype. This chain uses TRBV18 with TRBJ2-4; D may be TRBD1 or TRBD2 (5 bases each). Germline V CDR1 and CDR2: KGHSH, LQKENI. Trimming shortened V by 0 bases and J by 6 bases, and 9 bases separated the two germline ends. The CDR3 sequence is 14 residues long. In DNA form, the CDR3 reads TGTGCCAGCTCACCACCGGGACGCCCAAACATTCAGTACTTC. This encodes CASSPPGRPNIQYF.

CDR3 coding DNA: TGTGCCAGCAGGGTAGCGGGAGGTTACACCGGGGAGCTGTTTTTT. It yields the protein CASRVAGGYTGELFF. The V gene is TRBV25-1, the J gene TRBJ2-2; TRBD2 matches 10 bases. Germline CDR1 is MGHDK and CDR2 is SYGVNS. With 6 bases clipped from V and 3 bases from J, the junction kept 4 bases outside the gene matches. The CDR3 has 15 amino acids.

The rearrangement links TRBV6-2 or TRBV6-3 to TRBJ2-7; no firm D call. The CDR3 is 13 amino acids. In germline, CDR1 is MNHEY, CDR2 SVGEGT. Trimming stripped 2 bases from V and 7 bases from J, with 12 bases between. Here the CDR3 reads CASSYETLSEQYF. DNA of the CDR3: TGTGCCAGCAGTTACGAGACTCTTTCTGAGCAGTACTTC.

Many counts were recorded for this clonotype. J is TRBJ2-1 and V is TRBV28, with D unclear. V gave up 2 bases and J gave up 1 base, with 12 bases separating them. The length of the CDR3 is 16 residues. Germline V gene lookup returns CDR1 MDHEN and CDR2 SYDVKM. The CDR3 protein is CASSLIGSGSYNEQFF. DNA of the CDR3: TGTGCCAGCAGTTTAATCGGGTCTGGGTCCTACAATGAGCAGTTCTTC.

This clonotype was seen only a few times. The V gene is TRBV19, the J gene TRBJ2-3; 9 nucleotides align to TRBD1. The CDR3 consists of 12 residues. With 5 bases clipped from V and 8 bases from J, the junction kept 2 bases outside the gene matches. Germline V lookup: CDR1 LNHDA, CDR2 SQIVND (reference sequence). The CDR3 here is CASSPTGGTQYF. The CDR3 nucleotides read TGTGCCAGTAGTCCGACAGGGGGTACGCAGTATTTT.

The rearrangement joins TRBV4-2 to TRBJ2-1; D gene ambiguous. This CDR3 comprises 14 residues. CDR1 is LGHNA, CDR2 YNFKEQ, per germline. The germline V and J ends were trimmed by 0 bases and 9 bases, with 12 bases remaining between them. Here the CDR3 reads CASSQETAKGEQFF. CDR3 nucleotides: TGTGCCAGCAGCCAAGAGACGGCGAAGGGTGAGCAGTTCTTC.

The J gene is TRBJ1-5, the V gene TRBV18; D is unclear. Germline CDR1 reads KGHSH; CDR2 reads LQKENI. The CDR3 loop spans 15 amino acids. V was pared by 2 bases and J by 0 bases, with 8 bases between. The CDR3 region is CASSPNRNSNQPQHF. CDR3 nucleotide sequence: TGTGCCAGCTCACCAAACAGAAATAGCAATCAGCCCCAGCATTTT.

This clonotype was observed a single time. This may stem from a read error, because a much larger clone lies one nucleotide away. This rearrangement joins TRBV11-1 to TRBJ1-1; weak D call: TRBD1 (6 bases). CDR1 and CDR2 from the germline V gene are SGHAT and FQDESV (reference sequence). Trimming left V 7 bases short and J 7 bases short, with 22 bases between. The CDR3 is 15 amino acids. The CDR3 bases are TGTGCCAGCACCCCGTTTTGGGGGCGGTCCATTGAAGCTTTCTTT. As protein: CASTPFWGRSIEAFF.

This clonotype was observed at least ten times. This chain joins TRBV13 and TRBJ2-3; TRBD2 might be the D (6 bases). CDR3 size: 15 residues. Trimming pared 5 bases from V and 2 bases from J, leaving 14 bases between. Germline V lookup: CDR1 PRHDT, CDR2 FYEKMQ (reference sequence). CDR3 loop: CASSAGRGNTDTQYF. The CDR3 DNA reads TGTGCCAGCAGCGCGGGGAGAGGAAACACAGATACGCAGTATTTT.

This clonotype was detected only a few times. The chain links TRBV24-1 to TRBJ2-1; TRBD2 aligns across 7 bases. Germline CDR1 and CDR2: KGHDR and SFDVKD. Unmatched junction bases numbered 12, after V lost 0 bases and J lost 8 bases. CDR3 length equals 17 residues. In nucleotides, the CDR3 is TGTGCCACCAGTGATTTGCCCGCAGCGGGGACGCCCCATGAGCAGTTCTTC. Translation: CATSDLPAAGTPHEQFF.

CDR3 nucleotides: TGTGCCAGCAGTGAGTCCGTCGGCGGAGGTAGCCAGCCCCAGCATTTT. Translation gives CASSESVGGGSQPQHF. The chain couples TRBV6-1 to TRBJ1-5; D uncertain. CDR3 length: 16 amino acids. Deletions cut 3 bases from V and 7 bases from J, with 19 bases between. Germline V CDR1 and CDR2: MNHNS, SASEGT.